This T cell receptor beta chain was sequenced in a study of T cell responses to AZD1222 COVID-19 vaccine. Study summary: Pooled together were second doses at about 4 or about 12 weeks. Study-wide results and limits: Spike-specific TCR breadth rose after two AZD1222 doses, and depth rose as well. Donors in the cohort were predominantly white British and more often female, and clonal diversity was possibly underestimated. At 160-218 and 743-854, vaccine-associated CD4 TCRs were dominant, and they spanned spike.

Concerning this clone: Its antigen is not known.

Deletions cut 5 bases from V and 9 bases from J, with 20 bases between. This CDR3 contains 15 residues. CDR1 is LGHDT, CDR2 YNNKEL, per germline (reference sequence). Profiled with immunoSEQ multiplex PCR; TCRdb holds only in-frame clones, not every one. The table records 120,000 or so clones, around 87% of them present only once. The receptor comes from an adult in good health. This sample comprised peripheral blood, obtained on day 0 of AZD1222 vaccination. J is TRBJ2-1 and V is TRBV3-1 (or the pseudogene TRBV3-2); D may be TRBD1 or TRBD2 (7 bases each). CDR3 DNA sequence: TGTGCCAGCAGCAGCGACACGGGGAGGGACAGTGAGCAGTTCTTC. Translating gives CASSSDTGRDSEQFF.